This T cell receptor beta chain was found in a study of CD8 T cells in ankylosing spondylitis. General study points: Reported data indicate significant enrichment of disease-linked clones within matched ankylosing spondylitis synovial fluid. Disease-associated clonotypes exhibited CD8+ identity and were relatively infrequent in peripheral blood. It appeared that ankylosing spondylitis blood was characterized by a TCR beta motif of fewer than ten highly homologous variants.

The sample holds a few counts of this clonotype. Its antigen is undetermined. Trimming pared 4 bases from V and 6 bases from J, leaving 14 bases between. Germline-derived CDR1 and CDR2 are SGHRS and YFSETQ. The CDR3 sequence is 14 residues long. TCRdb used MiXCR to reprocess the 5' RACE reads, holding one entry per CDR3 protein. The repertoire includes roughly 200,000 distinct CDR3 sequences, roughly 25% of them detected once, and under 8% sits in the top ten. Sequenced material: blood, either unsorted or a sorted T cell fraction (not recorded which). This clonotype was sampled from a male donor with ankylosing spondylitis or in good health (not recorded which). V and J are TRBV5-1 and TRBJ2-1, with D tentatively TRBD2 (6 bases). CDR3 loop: CASSRDFNSNEQFF. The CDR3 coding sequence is TGCGCCAGCAGCCGGGACTTCAATTCCAATGAGCAGTTCTTC.